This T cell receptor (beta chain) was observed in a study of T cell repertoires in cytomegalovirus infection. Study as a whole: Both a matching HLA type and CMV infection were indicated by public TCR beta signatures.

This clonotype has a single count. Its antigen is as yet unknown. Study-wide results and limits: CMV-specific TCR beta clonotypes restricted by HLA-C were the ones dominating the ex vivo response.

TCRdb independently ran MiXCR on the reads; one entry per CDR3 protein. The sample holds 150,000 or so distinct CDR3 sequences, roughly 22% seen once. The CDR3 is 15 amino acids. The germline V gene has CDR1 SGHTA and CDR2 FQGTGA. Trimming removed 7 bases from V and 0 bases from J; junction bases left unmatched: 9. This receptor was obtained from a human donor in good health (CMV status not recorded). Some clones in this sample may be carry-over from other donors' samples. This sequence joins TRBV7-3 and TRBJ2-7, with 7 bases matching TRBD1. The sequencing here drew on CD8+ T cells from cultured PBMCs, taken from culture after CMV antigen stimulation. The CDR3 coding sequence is TGTGCCAGCACCCCCCTGGACAGGTTCTCCTACGAGCAGTACTTC. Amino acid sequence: CASTPLDRFSYEQYF.